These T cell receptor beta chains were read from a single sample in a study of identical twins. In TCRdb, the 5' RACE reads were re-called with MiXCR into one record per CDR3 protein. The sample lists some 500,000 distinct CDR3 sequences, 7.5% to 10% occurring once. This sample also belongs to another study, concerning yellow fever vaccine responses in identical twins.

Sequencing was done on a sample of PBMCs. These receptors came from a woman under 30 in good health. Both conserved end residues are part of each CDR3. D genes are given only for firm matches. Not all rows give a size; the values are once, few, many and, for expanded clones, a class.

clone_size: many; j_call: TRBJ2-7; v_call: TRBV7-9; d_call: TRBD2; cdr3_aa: CASSIGLEDEQYF; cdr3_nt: TGTGCCAGCAGCATTGGACTAGAAGACGAGCAGTACTTC
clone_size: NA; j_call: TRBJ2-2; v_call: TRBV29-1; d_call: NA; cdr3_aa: CSVAREYEVGVNTGELFF; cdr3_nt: TGCAGCGTTGCGAGGGAATATGAAGTCGGGGTTAACACCGGGGAGCTGTTTTTT
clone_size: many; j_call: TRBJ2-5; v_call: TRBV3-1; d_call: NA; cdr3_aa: CASSQESQRGKTQYF; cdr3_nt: TGTGCCAGCAGCCAAGAGAGCCAAAGGGGAAAGACCCAGTACTTC
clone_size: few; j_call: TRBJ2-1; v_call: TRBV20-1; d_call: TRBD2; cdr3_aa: CSARVRLAGGPEQFF; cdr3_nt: TGCAGTGCTAGAGTACGACTAGCGGGAGGACCTGAGCAGTTCTTC
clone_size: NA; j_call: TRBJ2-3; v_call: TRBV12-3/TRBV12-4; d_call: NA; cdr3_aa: CASSNTGQYTDTQYF; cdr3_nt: TGTGCCAGCAGTAATACAGGGCAATACACAGATACGCAGTATTTT
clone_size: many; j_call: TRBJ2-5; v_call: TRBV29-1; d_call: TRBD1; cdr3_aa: CSARTGHKETQYF; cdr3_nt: TGCAGCGCCAGGACAGGCCATAAAGAGACCCAGTACTTC
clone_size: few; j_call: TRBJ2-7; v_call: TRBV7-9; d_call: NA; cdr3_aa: CASSLALGIGEQYF; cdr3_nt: TGTGCCAGCAGCTTAGCGTTGGGGATCGGCGAGCAGTACTTC
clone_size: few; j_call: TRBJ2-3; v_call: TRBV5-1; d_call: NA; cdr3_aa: CASSLQDPTDTQYF; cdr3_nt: TGCGCCAGCAGCTTGCAGGACCCCACAGATACGCAGTATTTT
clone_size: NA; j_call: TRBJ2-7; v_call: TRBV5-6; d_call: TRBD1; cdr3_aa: CASSLTVGQGLSYEQYF; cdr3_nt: TGTGCCAGCAGCTTAACTGTGGGACAGGGCCTCTCCTACGAGCAGTACTTC
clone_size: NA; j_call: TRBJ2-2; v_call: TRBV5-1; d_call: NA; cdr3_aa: CASSLASVSGGAAGELFF; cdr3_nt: TGCGCCAGCAGCTTGGCCTCCGTTTCGGGGGGCGCCGCCGGGGAGCTGTTTTTT
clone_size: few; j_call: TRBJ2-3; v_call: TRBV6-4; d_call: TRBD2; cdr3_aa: CASSDAAGGTDTQYF; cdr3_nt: TGTGCCAGCAGTGACGCTGCGGGGGGCACAGATACGCAGTATTTT
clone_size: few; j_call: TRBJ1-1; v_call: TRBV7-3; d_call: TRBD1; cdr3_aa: CASSSDPGGTEAFF; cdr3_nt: TGTGCCAGCAGCTCAGACCCAGGGGGCACTGAAGCTTTCTTT
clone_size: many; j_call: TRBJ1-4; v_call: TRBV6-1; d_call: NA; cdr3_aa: CASKRTATNEKLFF; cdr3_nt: TGTGCCAGCAAGCGGACAGCAACTAATGAAAAACTGTTTTTT
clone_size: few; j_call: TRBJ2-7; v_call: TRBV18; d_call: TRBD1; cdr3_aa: CASSHRDREGEQYF; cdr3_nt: TGTGCCAGCTCACACCGGGACAGGGAAGGCGAGCAGTACTTC
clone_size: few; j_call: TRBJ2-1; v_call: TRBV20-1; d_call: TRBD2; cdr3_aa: CSARVTSGGGYNEQFF; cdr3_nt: TGCAGTGCTAGAGTAACTAGCGGGGGAGGCTACAATGAGCAGTTCTTC
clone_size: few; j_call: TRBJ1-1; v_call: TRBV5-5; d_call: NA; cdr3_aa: CASSRDLLNTEAFF; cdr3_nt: TGTGCCAGCAGCCGGGACCTACTAAACACTGAAGCTTTCTTT
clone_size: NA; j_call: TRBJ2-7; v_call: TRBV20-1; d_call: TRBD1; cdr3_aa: CSARDGGQGDEQYF; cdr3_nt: TGCAGTGCTAGAGATGGAGGACAGGGGGACGAGCAGTACTTC
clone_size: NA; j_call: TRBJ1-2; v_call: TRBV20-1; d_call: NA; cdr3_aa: CSASSRESGYTF; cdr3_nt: TGCAGTGCTAGTAGTAGGGAATCCGGCTACACCTTC
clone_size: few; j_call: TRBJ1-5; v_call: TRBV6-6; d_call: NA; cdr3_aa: CASRGDVGPQHF; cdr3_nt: TGTGCCAGCAGAGGGGATGTAGGCCCCCAGCATTTT
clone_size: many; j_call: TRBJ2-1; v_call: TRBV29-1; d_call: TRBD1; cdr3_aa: CSVDRDRDEQFF; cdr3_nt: TGCAGCGTGGACAGGGATCGGGATGAGCAGTTCTTC
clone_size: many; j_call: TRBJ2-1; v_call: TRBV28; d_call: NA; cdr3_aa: CASLRSLSYNEQFF; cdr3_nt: TGTGCCAGCCTGCGCAGCCTTTCCTACAATGAGCAGTTCTTC
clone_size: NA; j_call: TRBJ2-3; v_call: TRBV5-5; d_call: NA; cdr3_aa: CASSFGPTGLADTQYF; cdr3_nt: TGTGCCAGCAGTTTCGGACCGACAGGTTTGGCAGATACGCAGTATTTT
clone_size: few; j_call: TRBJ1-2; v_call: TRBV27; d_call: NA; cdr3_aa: CATSPDGNYGYTF; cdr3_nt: TGTGCCACCTCCCCGGACGGTAACTATGGCTACACCTTC
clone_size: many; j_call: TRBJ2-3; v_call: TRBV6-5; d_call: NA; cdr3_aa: CASSYSTPSGTDTQYF; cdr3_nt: TGTGCCAGCAGTTACTCGACGCCTAGCGGCACAGATACGCAGTATTTT
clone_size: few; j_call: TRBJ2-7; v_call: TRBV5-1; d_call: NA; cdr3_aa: CASSLEGSGGADEQYF; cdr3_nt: TGCGCCAGCAGCTTGGAGGGTAGCGGAGGCGCCGACGAGCAGTACTTC
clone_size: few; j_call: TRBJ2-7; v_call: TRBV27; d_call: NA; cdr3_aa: CASSLIGRNYEQYF; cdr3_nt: TGTGCCAGCAGTTTAATTGGGCGGAACTACGAGCAGTACTTC